The 2 T cell receptor beta chains reported below all come from one sample, sequenced in a study of tumor-infiltrating lymphocytes in primary liver carcinoma. Between roughly 18 and 30 mg of unsorted bulk tissue served as the source from which RNA and DNA were co-extracted. The authors made TCR beta cDNA from around 500 ng total RNA with a constant-region primer. Modified slightly, ARM-PCR produced TCR beta libraries over three nested multiplex PCR rounds. Researchers ran the first two PCR rounds for about 11 cycles each with TRBV1-TRBV30 forward primers and a C-beta reverse primer. TCRdb reanalysed the multiplex PCR reads using MiXCR and keeps one entry per CDR3 protein. This table holds 25,000 or so distinct CDR3 sequences, 77% found once. Sequencing was carried out using liver tumor tissue from sampling region 5. Sample subset: tumor region T5, tumor centre. These receptors all come from a woman aged 25 to 45 with primary liver carcinoma and hepatitis B virus infection.

This clonotype has a handful of counts. This CDR3 fails to terminate in the conserved phenylalanine or tryptophan, so it likely reflects a read error. CDR3 DNA sequence: TGTGCCAGCAGCTCCATGCGGGACGAACAGTACATC. Translated, it gives CASSSMRDEQYI. The V gene is TRBV5-4, the J gene TRBJ2-7; possibly TRBD2 for D (6 bases). Germline CDR1 is SGHNT and CDR2 is YYREEE (reference sequence). The CDR3 sequence is 12 residues long.

Concerning this clonotype itself: The conserved closing phenylalanine or tryptophan is absent in this CDR3, likely reflecting a read error. The chain uses TRBV29-1 and TRBJ2-1; TRBD2 matches 9 bases. This CDR3 has 14 residues. With V trimmed by 6 bases and J by 7 bases, 10 bases remained unmatched. The germline V gene encodes CDR1 SQVTM and CDR2 ANQGSEA. DNA for the CDR3: TGCAGCGTATCCTTGACTAGCGGTTGGAATGAGCAGTTCTTA. Its protein is CSVSLTSGWNEQFL.